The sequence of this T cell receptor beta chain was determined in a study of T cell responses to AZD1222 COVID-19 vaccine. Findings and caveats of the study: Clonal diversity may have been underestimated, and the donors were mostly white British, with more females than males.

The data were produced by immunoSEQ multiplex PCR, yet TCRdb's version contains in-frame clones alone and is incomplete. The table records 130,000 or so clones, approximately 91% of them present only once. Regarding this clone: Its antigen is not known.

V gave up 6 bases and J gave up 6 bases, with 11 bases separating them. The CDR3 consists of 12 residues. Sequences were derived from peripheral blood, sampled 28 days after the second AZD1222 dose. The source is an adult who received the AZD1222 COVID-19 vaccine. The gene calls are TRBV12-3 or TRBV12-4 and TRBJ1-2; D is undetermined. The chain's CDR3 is CASSQTSDGYTF. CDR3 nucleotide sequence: TGTGCCAGCAGCCAGACCTCCGATGGCTACACCTTC.